This T cell receptor beta chain emerged from a study of shared clonotypes between healthy human individuals. The assay was immunoSEQ multiplex PCR, and TCRdb's table has in-frame clones only and misses some. The data contain fewer than 3 million clones, about nine tenths of them singletons. In this sample, this clone turned up once. V lost 0 bases and J 7 bases, leaving 10 bases between the germline ends. CDR3 length: 13 amino acids. The germline V gene encodes CDR1 SGHKS and CDR2 YYEKEE (reference sequence). The specimen sequenced was naive CD4+ T cells from PBMCs. Subset reported: CD45RA+ positively selected. This chain connects TRBV5-5 to TRBJ1-1; no firm D call. The TCR sequence derives from a man aged 18 to 29 in good health. Some clones in this sample may be carry-over from other donors' samples. CDR3 in DNA: TGTGCCAGCAGCTTGGTGCAAAGCCTTGAAGCTTTCTTT. This sequence encodes CASSLVQSLEAFF.